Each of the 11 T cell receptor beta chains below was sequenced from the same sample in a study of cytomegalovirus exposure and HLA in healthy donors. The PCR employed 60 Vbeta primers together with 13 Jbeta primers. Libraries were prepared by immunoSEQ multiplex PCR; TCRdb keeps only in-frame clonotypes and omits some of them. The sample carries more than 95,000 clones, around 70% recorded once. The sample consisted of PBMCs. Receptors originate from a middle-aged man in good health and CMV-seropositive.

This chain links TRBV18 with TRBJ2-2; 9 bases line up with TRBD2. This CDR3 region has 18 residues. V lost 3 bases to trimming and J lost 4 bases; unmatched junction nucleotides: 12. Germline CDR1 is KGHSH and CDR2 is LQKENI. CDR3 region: CASSPIVSLAGSTGELFF. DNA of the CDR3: TGTGCCAGCTCACCTATTGTATCGCTAGCGGGGAGCACCGGGGAGCTGTTTTTT.

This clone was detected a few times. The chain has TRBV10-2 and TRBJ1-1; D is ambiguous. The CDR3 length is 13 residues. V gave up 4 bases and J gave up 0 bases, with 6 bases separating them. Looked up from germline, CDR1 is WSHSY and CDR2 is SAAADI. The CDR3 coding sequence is TGCGCCAGCAGTGTGGCCCTGAACACTGAAGCTTTCTTT. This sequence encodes CASSVALNTEAFF.

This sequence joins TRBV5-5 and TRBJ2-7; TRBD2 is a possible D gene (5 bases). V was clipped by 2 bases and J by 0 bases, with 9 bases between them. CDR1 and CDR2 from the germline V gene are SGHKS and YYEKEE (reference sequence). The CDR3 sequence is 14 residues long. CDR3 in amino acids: CASSFEGGSYEQYF. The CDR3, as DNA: TGTGCCAGCAGCTTCGAAGGAGGCTCCTACGAGCAGTACTTC.

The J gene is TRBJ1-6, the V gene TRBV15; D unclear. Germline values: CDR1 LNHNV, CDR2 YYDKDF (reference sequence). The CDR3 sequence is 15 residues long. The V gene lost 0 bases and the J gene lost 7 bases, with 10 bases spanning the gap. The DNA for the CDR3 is TGTGCCACCAGCAGAGATCCGGGAAACAATTCACCCCTCCACTTT. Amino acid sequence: CATSRDPGNNSPLHF.

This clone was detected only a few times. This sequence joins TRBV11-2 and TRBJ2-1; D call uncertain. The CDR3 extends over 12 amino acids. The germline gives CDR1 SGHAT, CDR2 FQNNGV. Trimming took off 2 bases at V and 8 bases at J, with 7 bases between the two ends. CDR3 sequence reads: CASSLSVHEQFF. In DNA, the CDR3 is TGTGCCAGCAGCTTATCGGTCCATGAGCAGTTCTTC.

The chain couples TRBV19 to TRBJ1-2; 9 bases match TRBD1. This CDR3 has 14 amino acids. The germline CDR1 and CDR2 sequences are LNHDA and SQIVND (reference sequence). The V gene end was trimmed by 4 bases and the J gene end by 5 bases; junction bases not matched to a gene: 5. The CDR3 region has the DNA TGTGCCAGTAGTACAAACGGACAGGGGTATGGCTACACCTTC. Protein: CASSTNGQGYGYTF.

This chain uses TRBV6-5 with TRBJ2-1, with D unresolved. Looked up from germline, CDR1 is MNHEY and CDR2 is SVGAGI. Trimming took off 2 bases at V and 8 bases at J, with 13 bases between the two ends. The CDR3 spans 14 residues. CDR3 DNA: TGTGCCAGCAGTTACAGACCCGCAGGCCATGAGCAGTTCTTC. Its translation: CASSYRPAGHEQFF.

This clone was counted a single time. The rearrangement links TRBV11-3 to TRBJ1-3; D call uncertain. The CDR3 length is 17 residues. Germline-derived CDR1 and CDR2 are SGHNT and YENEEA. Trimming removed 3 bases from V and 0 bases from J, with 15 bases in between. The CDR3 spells CASSFPPPGISGNTIYF. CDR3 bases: TGTGCCAGCAGCTTCCCTCCCCCGGGGATCTCTGGAAACACCATATATTTT. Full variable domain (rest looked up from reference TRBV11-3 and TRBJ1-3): EAGVVQSPRYKIIEKKQPVAFWCNPISGHNTLYWYLQNLGQGPELLIRYENEEAVDDSQLPKDRFSAERLKGVDSTLKIQPAELGDSAVYLCASSFPPPGISGNTIYFGEGSWLTVV.

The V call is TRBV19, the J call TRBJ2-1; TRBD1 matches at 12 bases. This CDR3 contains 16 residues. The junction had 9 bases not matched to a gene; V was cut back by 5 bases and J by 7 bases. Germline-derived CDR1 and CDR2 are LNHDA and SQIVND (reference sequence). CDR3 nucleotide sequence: TGTGCCAGTAGTGGGGGGACAGGGGGCGGACTAAATGAGCAGTTCTTC. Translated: CASSGGTGGGLNEQFF.

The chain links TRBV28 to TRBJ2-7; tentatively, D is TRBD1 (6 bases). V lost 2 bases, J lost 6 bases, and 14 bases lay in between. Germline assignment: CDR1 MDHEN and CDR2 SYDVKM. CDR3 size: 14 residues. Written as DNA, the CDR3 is TGTGCCAGCAGTTTAAATGATAGAGGGGGCGAGCAGTACTTC. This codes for CASSLNDRGGEQYF. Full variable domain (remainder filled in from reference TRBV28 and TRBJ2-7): DVKVTQSSRYLVKRTGEKVFLECVQDMDHENMFWYRQDPGLGLRLIYFSYDVKMKEKGDIPEGYSVSREKKERFSLILESASTNQTSMYLCASSLNDRGGEQYFGPGTRLTVT.

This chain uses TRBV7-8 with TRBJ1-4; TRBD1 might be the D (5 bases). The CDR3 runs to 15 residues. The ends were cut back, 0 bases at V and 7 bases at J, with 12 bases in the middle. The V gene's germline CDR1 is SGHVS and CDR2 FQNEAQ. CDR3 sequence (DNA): TGTGCCAGCAGCTTAGCAGGGGCTCTCTCTGAAAAACTGTTTTTT. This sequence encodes CASSLAGALSEKLFF.